The 19 T cell receptor beta chains presented below share a single source sample, sequenced in a study of immune reconstitution after stem cell transplant in scleroderma (dated by TCRdb to about 2017). Library preparation was by RT-PCR. The listed sequencing device is Illumina MiSeq. TCRdb reworked the public reads: Q25 trimming with fastp, MiXCR clone assembly, productive beta chains retained. Rows with one shared CDR3 protein collapse into an entry with the most common genes and DNA. This sample holds about 1,500 distinct CDR3 sequences; approximately 15% were observed only once. The ten biggest clones cover about 24% of the sample. This specimen was collected before or after autologous hematopoietic stem cell transplantation (not recorded which). The receptors were sampled from a female donor with systemic sclerosis.

This clonotype is deemed medium-sized. This chain links TRBV5-4 with TRBJ2-1; 8 bases align to TRBD2. The CDR3 is 14 residues long. V shed 4 bases, J shed 5 bases, and the junction held 5 bases outside the gene matches. Germline V gene lookup returns CDR1 SGHNT and CDR2 YYREEE (reference sequence). CDR3 bases: TGTGCCAGCAGCCCCCGGGGGGGGCACAATGAGCAGTTCTTC. Translating gives CASSPRGGHNEQFF.

This clonotype ranks as medium-sized (0.01 to 0.1%). This chain uses TRBV2 with TRBJ2-6; 7 bases are a match to TRBD1. After removal of 7 bases from V and 2 bases from J, the junction contained 5 bases not matched to a gene. The CDR3 totals 15 residues. Germline-derived CDR1 and CDR2 are SNHLY and FYNNEI. The CDR3 loop reads CASNLQGAGANVLTF. CDR3 in DNA: TGTGCCAGCAACCTCCAGGGGGCTGGGGCCAACGTCCTGACTTTC.

This clonotype is judged medium-sized (0.01 to 0.1%). This chain uses TRBV5-1 with TRBJ1-6; D not resolved. Trimming cost V 4 bases and J 9 bases, with 17 bases left between them. The CDR3 sequence is 15 residues long. Germline V gene lookup returns CDR1 SGHRS and CDR2 YFSETQ. The CDR3 sequence: CASSPSGPEGSPLHF. The DNA of the CDR3 is TGCGCCAGCAGCCCCTCGGGCCCCGAGGGTTCACCCCTCCACTTT.

V and J are TRBV6-5 and TRBJ2-1, with TRBD2 matching over 9 bases. This CDR3 has 15 residues. With V trimmed by 2 bases and J by 8 bases, 7 bases remained unmatched. Germline V gene lookup returns CDR1 MNHEY and CDR2 SVGAGI. DNA of the CDR3: TGTGCCAGCAGTTACGCTGGTAGCGGGAGATATGAGCAGTTCTTC. Translated: CASSYAGSGRYEQFF.

This clonotype is classed as medium-sized. This chain links TRBV10-3 with TRBJ2-3; the D gene is possibly TRBD2 (5 bases). The CDR3 contains 14 residues. The germline V and J ends were trimmed by 3 bases and 0 bases, with 7 bases remaining between them. The germline gives CDR1 ENHRY, CDR2 SYGVKD. The CDR3 DNA is TGTGCCATCAGTGAACGGGGTAGCACAGATACGCAGTATTTT. Its translation is CAISERGSTDTQYF.

This clonotype rates as medium-sized. The chain combines TRBV10-3 with TRBJ2-3; 9 bases map to TRBD1. Trimming cost V 6 bases and J 4 bases; bases outside gene matches: 5. Germline CDR1 ENHRY, CDR2 SYGVKD. This CDR3 contains 14 residues. CDR3 protein: CAISRDRAPDTQYF. The CDR3 DNA follows: TGTGCCATCAGCCGGGACAGGGCACCAGATACGCAGTATTTT.

The chain couples TRBV10-3 to TRBJ2-3; 8 positions match TRBD2. V trimming: 3 bases; J trimming: 1 base; junction bases outside the gene matches: 3. Germline lookup yields CDR1 ENHRY and CDR2 SYGVKD. The length of the CDR3 is 15 residues. The CDR3 coding sequence is TGTGCCATCAGTGATTCGGGGGGGGGCACAGATACGCAGTATTTT. Its protein product is CAISDSGGGTDTQYF.

The chain employs TRBV30 and TRBJ1-2; 8 bases are a match to TRBD1. The CDR3 length is 14 residues. Losses at the gene ends were 5 bases for V and 4 bases for J; bases not matched to a gene: 9. Germline loops: CDR1 GTSNPN, CDR2 SVGIG (reference sequence). The CDR3 coding sequence is TGTGCCTGGGTACAACCAGGGGGCACCTATGGCTACACCTTC. It codes for CAWVQPGGTYGYTF. Using reference TRBV30 and TRBJ1-2 for the parts outside the CDR3, the full variable domain is SQTIHQWPATLVQPVGSPLSLECTVEGTSNPNLYWYRQAAGRGLQLLFYSVGIGQISSEVPQNLSASRPQDRQFILSSKKLLLSDSGFYLCAWVQPGGTYGYTFGSGTRLTVV.

Relative to its sample, this clonotype is medium-sized. This sequence joins TRBV6-5 and TRBJ1-2; 10 nucleotides agree with TRBD1. The germline V gene has CDR1 MNHEY and CDR2 SVGAGI. The CDR3 totals 13 residues. Trimming at V came to 7 bases and at J to 3 bases, leaving 2 bases not matched to a gene. The CDR3: CASKGTGDYGYTF. Written as DNA, the CDR3 is TGTGCCAGCAAAGGGACAGGGGACTATGGCTACACCTTC.

This clonotype was recorded a few times. CDR3 in amino acids: CASSLVRTGTSGANVLTF. The CDR3 DNA follows: TGTGCCAGCAGCTTAGTGAGGACAGGGACTTCTGGGGCCAACGTCCTGACTTTC. The J gene is TRBJ2-6, the V gene TRBV7-8; 8 nucleotides match TRBD1. The CDR3 sequence is 18 residues long. V shed 1 base and J 1 base; nucleotides not matched to a gene: 6. Germline-derived CDR1 and CDR2 are SGHVS and FQNEAQ.

The rearrangement joins TRBV20-1 to TRBJ2-3; 9 positions agree with TRBD1. The length of the CDR3 is 15 residues. CDR1 and CDR2 (germline): DFQATT, SNEGSKA (reference sequence). The J segment lost 4 bases and the V segment lost 6 bases, leaving 11 bases of the junction unmatched. This CDR3 reads CSALPGQGLPDTQYF. The CDR3 DNA follows: TGCAGTGCCCTCCCGGGACAGGGTCTCCCAGATACGCAGTATTTT.

CDR3 sequence: CASSTTGTASTDTQYF. CDR3 coding DNA: TGTGCCAGCAGTACGACCGGGACAGCAAGCACAGATACGCAGTATTTT. This chain joins TRBV7-8 and TRBJ2-3, with 7 positions matching TRBD1. This CDR3 is built from 16 residues. The V and J ends lost 6 bases and 0 bases, in that order; junction bases with no gene match: 9. Germline CDR1 is SGHVS and CDR2 is FQNEAQ.

By share, this clonotype ranks as medium-sized. V usage is TRBV29-1 and J usage is TRBJ1-1, with a weak D call TRBD1 (6 bases). V was shortened by 5 bases and J by 4 bases, with 14 bases between the two germline ends. The CDR3 runs to 13 residues. Germline values: CDR1 SQVTM, CDR2 ANQGSEA. This chain's CDR3 is CSVWQGQGTEAFF. The CDR3 nucleotides are TGCAGCGTTTGGCAGGGACAAGGCACTGAAGCTTTCTTT.

In its sample, this clonotype is medium-sized. The gene calls are TRBV2 and TRBJ1-1; 8 bases are shared with TRBD1. V gave up 6 bases and J gave up 4 bases; unmatched junction bases: 25. Germline-derived CDR1 and CDR2 are SNHLY and FYNNEI. The CDR3 length is 20 residues. CDR3 amino acids: CASSFLLSSDRGTSGTEAFF. CDR3 nucleotide sequence: TGTGCCAGCAGCTTTCTTCTTTCGTCTGACAGGGGTACTTCGGGCACTGAAGCTTTCTTT.

This clonotype was recorded a few times. V is TRBV20-1 and J is TRBJ2-7; TRBD2 matches at 12 bases. Trimming removed 4 bases from V and 0 bases from J; junction bases left unmatched: 10. CDR3 length: 17 residues. CDR1 and CDR2 (germline): DFQATT, SNEGSKA (reference sequence). The CDR3 sequence is CSATSLAGGVSSYEQYF. The CDR3 nucleotides are TGCAGTGCTACCTCTCTAGCGGGGGGGGTCAGCTCCTACGAGCAGTACTTC.

This clonotype is large (0.1 to 1%) within its sample. The chain joins TRBV20-1 to TRBJ2-7; the D gene is possibly TRBD1 (6 bases). With 0 bases removed from V and 5 bases from J, the gap between germline ends came to 8 bases. The CDR3 extends over 12 amino acids. The germline gives CDR1 DFQATT, CDR2 SNEGSKA (reference sequence). The CDR3 loop reads CSAREQGHEQYF. CDR3 bases: TGCAGTGCTAGAGAACAGGGCCACGAGCAGTACTTC.

This clonotype was counted a few times. The chain joins TRBV27 to TRBJ2-1; D gene ambiguous. Trimming took 4 bases from V and 9 from J, leaving 13 bases between them. This CDR3 is built from 13 residues. Germline CDR1 MNHEY, CDR2 SMNVEV (reference sequence). The CDR3 DNA follows: TGTGCCAGCAGTTGGACCGCGTGGGGTGAGCAGTTCTTC. Encoded protein: CASSWTAWGEQFF.

The chain recombines TRBV20-1 with TRBJ1-4; a possible D gene is TRBD1 (5 bases). The CDR3 loop spans 17 amino acids. Germline-derived CDR1 and CDR2 are DFQATT and SNEGSKA (reference sequence). V lost 0 bases and J 0 bases, leaving 14 bases between the germline ends. The DNA for the CDR3 is TGCAGTGCTAGAGATCATGTCAGGGAGGCAACTAATGAAAAACTGTTTTTT. Its protein is CSARDHVREATNEKLFF.

In its sample, this clonotype is large. V is TRBV7-2 and J is TRBJ1-4; 8 bases fit TRBD1. The CDR3 consists of 16 residues. The trim removed 2 bases at V and 3 bases at J, leaving 5 bases unmatched. CDR1 is SGHTA, CDR2 FQGNSA, per germline. The DNA of the CDR3 is TGTGCCAGCAGCTTATACCCGGGACAGGCTAATGAAAAACTGTTTTTT. This codes for CASSLYPGQANEKLFF.